Listed below are T cell receptor beta chains from one sample, sequenced in a study of beta chain features in type 1 diabetes. The method was immunoSEQ multiplex PCR; TCRdb's version includes in-frame clones alone and lacks a portion of them. This table holds over 600,000 clones, around 12% found once. Sequencing was done on a sample of naive CD4+ T cells from blood. These receptors were taken from a man aged 25 to 40 with type 1 diabetes. Both conserved end residues are part of each CDR3. D genes are given only for firm matches. The size entry is marked missing in some rows and otherwise reads once, few, many or a size class.

V gene: TRBV5-1; D gene: NA; clone size: NA; CDR3 length: 12; J gene: TRBJ1-2; CDR3 DNA: TGCGCCAGCAGCTTGGACAGGGAGGGCTACACCTTC; CDR3 protein: CASSLDREGYTF
V gene: TRBV9; D gene: TRBD2; clone size: few; CDR3 length: 14; J gene: TRBJ2-2; CDR3 DNA: TGTGCCAGCAGTCCTAGCGGGGCTACCGGGGAGCTGTTTTTT; CDR3 protein: CASSPSGATGELFF
V gene: TRBV5-1; D gene: NA; clone size: NA; CDR3 length: 14; J gene: TRBJ1-1; CDR3 DNA: TGCGCCAGCAGCTCGGACAGCATGAACACTGAAGCTTTCTTT; CDR3 protein: CASSSDSMNTEAFF
V gene: TRBV7-8; D gene: NA; clone size: NA; CDR3 length: 14; J gene: TRBJ2-7; CDR3 DNA: TGTGCCAGCAGCTTAGTTGAGACAGGCTACGAGCAGTACTTC; CDR3 protein: CASSLVETGYEQYF
V gene: TRBV5-4; D gene: TRBD1; clone size: NA; CDR3 length: 15; J gene: TRBJ1-1; CDR3 DNA: TGTGCCAGCAGCAACCCGGGACAGGGAAACACTGAAGCTTTCTTT; CDR3 protein: CASSNPGQGNTEAFF
V gene: TRBV28; D gene: NA; clone size: few; CDR3 length: 14; J gene: TRBJ2-7; CDR3 DNA: TGTGCCAGCAGACCCGGCGGAGGCTCCTACGAGCAGTACTTC; CDR3 protein: CASRPGGGSYEQYF
V gene: TRBV5-6; D gene: TRBD1; clone size: NA; CDR3 length: 16; J gene: TRBJ2-5; CDR3 DNA: TGTGCCAGCAGCTTGATGGGACAGGGGTTTCAAGAGACCCAGTACTTC; CDR3 protein: CASSLMGQGFQETQYF
V gene: TRBV6-1; D gene: NA; clone size: NA; CDR3 length: 13; J gene: TRBJ1-1; CDR3 DNA: TGTGCCAGCAGTGCTTCGGGTAAGATTGAAGCTTTCTTT; CDR3 protein: CASSASGKIEAFF
V gene: TRBV9; D gene: NA; clone size: few; CDR3 length: 18; J gene: TRBJ2-6; CDR3 DNA: TGTGCCAGCAGCGCCGCGGCAGGGGCTGTCTCTGGGGCCAACGTCCTGACTTTC; CDR3 protein: CASSAAAGAVSGANVLTF
V gene: TRBV28; D gene: NA; clone size: NA; CDR3 length: 14; J gene: TRBJ2-5; CDR3 DNA: TGTGCCAGCAGGAGACAGGTTGCTGGGGAGACCCAGTACTTC; CDR3 protein: CASRRQVAGETQYF
V gene: TRBV2; D gene: NA; clone size: NA; CDR3 length: 14; J gene: TRBJ2-5; CDR3 DNA: TGTGCCAGCAGTGAATCGCAGGGGTATGGGACCCAGTACTTC; CDR3 protein: CASSESQGYGTQYF
V gene: TRBV7-8; D gene: NA; clone size: NA; CDR3 length: 15; J gene: TRBJ2-1; CDR3 DNA: TGTGCCAGCAGCTACCAATCGACAATCTACAATGAGCAGTTCTTC; CDR3 protein: CASSYQSTIYNEQFF
V gene: TRBV6-5; D gene: TRBD1; clone size: few; CDR3 length: 14; J gene: TRBJ1-2; CDR3 DNA: TGTGCCAGCAGTTCCGGACAGGAACTCTATGGCTACACCTTC; CDR3 protein: CASSSGQELYGYTF
V gene: TRBV7-9; D gene: TRBD1; clone size: many; CDR3 length: 15; J gene: TRBJ2-7; CDR3 DNA: TGTGCCAGCAGCTTTCCACAGGGGGCGAGGTACGAGCAGTACTTC; CDR3 protein: CASSFPQGARYEQYF
V gene: TRBV11-2; D gene: NA; clone size: NA; CDR3 length: 14; J gene: TRBJ2-5; CDR3 DNA: TGTGCCAGCAGCGTCGGACTGGCAGAGGAGACCCAGTACTTC; CDR3 protein: CASSVGLAEETQYF
V gene: TRBV29-1; D gene: TRBD1; clone size: few; CDR3 length: 14; J gene: TRBJ2-2; CDR3 DNA: TGCAGCGTTGTCGGACAGGTGGACACCGGGGAGCTGTTTTTT; CDR3 protein: CSVVGQVDTGELFF
V gene: TRBV25-1; D gene: NA; clone size: few; CDR3 length: 14; J gene: TRBJ1-1; CDR3 DNA: TGTGCCAGCAGTGACACAGGGTACAGTGATGAAGCTTTCTTT; CDR3 protein: CASSDTGYSDEAFF
V gene: TRBV30; D gene: NA; clone size: NA; CDR3 length: 15; J gene: TRBJ1-3; CDR3 DNA: TGTGCCTGGAGTGCAGGGAGCGCGACGGGAAACACCATATATTTT; CDR3 protein: CAWSAGSATGNTIYF
V gene: TRBV6-6; D gene: NA; clone size: once; CDR3 length: 15; J gene: TRBJ1-2; CDR3 DNA: TGTGCCAGCAGGGACAGTCGGTCAGCTAACTATGGCTACACCTTC; CDR3 protein: CASRDSRSANYGYTF
V gene: TRBV28; D gene: NA; clone size: few; CDR3 length: 14; J gene: TRBJ1-4; CDR3 DNA: TGTGCCAGCAGTAAGATCGCAACTAATGAAAAACTGTTTTTT; CDR3 protein: CASSKIATNEKLFF
V gene: TRBV7-2; D gene: TRBD2; clone size: few; CDR3 length: 15; J gene: TRBJ2-1; CDR3 DNA: TGTGCCAGCAGCCAACTAGCGGGGGCGTACAATGAGCAGTTCTTC; CDR3 protein: CASSQLAGAYNEQFF
V gene: TRBV7-9; D gene: NA; clone size: NA; CDR3 length: 13; J gene: TRBJ2-1; CDR3 DNA: TGTGCCAGCAGCAGGACGCCTTACAATGAGCAGTTCTTC; CDR3 protein: CASSRTPYNEQFF
V gene: TRBV7-2; D gene: NA; clone size: NA; CDR3 length: 16; J gene: TRBJ1-6; CDR3 DNA: TGTGCCAGCAGCTTGGGGGGGAGCGGGATGAATTCACCCCTCCACTTT; CDR3 protein: CASSLGGSGMNSPLHF
V gene: TRBV4-2; D gene: NA; clone size: NA; CDR3 length: 17; J gene: TRBJ1-3; CDR3 DNA: TGTGCCAGCAGCCAAGATCGACAGATCAGCTCTGGAAACACCATATATTTT; CDR3 protein: CASSQDRQISSGNTIYF